This T cell receptor beta chain was sequenced during a study of blood T cell repertoires in COVID-19. As for the study in general: Sources were T cells, B-cell-depleted T cells, or PBMCs; the material itself was cDNA or gDNA.

TCRdb keeps only in-frame clones here, not all; method: immunoSEQ multiplex PCR. Of about 240,000 clones listed, about 86% are singletons. The CDR3 is 14 residues long. V lost 3 bases and J lost 8, with 16 bases in between. The germline V gene encodes CDR1 MGHDK and CDR2 SYGVNS. This clone was found a few times. Specimen: peripheral blood. The chain couples TRBV25-1 to TRBJ1-2; a weak D match, TRBD1 (5 bases). The clonotype comes from a woman over 75 with acute or convalescent COVID-19. Here the CDR3 reads CASSESGGKGGYTF. The CDR3 region has the DNA TGTGCCAGCAGTGAGTCCGGGGGAAAAGGAGGCTACACCTTC.